The present entry profiles one TCR beta chain with its context. Its antigen is unknown. This sample was included in a study of shared clonotypes between healthy human individuals. On the study more broadly: The study drew on a couple of women and three men aged 18 to 49 as donors. Overall study results and limits: Shared clonotypes: 4.5% to 5% naive CD4, under 4% naive CD8, roughly 2.4% memory CD4, 0.4% to 0.5% memory CD8.

Researchers divided each subset's genomic DNA evenly across several immunoSEQ plates. TCRdb keeps only in-frame clones here, not all; method: immunoSEQ multiplex PCR. The sample comprises about 1.9 million clones, around 93% of which are singletons, and less than 2% rests with the top ten. The CDR3 extends over 15 amino acids. The ends lost 2 bases at V and 4 bases at J; junction bases unmatched: 1. Germline V CDR1 and CDR2: SGDLS, YYNGEE. As defined, naive CD8 cells were CD45RO-negative and positively selected for CCR7, with terminally differentiated effector memory CD45RA+ cells excluded. The TCR comes from a man between 18 and 29 years old in good health. Some clones in this sample may be carry-over from other donors' samples. Sequenced input: naive CD8+ T cells from PBMCs. The chain carries TRBV9 and TRBJ2-2; 11 bases match TRBD2. The CDR3 DNA reads as TGTGCCAGCAGCGTGGGACTAGCGGTCACCGGGGAGCTGTTTTTT. This gives the protein CASSVGLAVTGELFF.